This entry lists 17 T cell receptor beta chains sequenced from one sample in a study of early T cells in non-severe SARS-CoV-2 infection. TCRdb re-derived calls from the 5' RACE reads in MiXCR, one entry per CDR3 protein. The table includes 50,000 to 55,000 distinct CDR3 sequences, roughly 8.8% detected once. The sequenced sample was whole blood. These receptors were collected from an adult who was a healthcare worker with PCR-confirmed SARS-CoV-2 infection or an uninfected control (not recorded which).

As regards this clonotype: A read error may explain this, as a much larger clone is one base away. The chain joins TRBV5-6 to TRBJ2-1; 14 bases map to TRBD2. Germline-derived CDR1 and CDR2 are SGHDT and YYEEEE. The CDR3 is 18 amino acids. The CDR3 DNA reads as TGTGTCAGCAGCCGGGGACTAGCGGGAGTCAGCTCCTACAATGAGCAGTTCTTC. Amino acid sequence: CVSSRGLAGVSSYNEQFF.

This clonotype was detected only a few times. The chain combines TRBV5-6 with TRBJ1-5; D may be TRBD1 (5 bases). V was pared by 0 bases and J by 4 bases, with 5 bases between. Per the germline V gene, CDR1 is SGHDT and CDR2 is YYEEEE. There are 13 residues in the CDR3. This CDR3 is CASSLAGNQPQHF. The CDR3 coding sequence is TGTGCCAGCAGCTTGGCAGGGAATCAGCCCCAGCATTTT.

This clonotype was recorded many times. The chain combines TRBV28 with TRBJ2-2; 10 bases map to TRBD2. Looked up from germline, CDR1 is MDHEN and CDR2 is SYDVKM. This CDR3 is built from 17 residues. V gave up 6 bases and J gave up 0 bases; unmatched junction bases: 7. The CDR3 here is CASSNFGLAANTGELFF. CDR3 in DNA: TGTGCCAGCAGCAATTTCGGACTAGCGGCGAACACCGGGGAGCTGTTTTTT.

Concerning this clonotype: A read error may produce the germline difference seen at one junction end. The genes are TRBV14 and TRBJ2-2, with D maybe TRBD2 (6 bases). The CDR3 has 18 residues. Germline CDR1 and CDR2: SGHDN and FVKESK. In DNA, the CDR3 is TGTGCCAGCAGCCCGATGTCGACTAGATCGTTAATGGCCGGGGGGCTGTTTTTT. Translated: CASSPMSTRSLMAGGLFF.

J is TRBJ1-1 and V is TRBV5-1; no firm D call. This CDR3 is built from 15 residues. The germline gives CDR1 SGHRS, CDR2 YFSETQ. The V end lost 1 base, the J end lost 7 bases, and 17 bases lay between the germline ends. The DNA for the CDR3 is TGCGCCAGCAGCTTGCTTCCAGGCAAGGGCGGTGAAGCTTTCTTT. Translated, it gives CASSLLPGKGGEAFF. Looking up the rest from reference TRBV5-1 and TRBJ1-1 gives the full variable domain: KAGVTQTPRYLIKTRGQQVTLSCSPISGHRSVSWYQQTPGQGLQFLFEYFSETQRNKGNFPGRFSGRQFSNSRSEMNVSTLELGDSALYLCASSLLPGKGGEAFFGQGTRLTVV.

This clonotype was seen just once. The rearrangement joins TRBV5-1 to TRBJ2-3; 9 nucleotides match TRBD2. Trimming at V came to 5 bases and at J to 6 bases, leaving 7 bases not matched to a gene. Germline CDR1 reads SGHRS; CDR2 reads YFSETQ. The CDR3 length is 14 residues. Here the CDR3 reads CASRLAGELDTQYF. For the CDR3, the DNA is TGCGCCAGCAGGTTAGCGGGAGAATTGGATACGCAGTATTTT.

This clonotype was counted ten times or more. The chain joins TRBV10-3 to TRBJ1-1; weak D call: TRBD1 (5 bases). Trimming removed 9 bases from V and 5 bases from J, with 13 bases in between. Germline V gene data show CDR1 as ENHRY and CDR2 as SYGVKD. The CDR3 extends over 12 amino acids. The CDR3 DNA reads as TGTGCCATATCCGGGACGAGTACTGAAGCTTTCTTT. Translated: CAISGTSTEAFF.

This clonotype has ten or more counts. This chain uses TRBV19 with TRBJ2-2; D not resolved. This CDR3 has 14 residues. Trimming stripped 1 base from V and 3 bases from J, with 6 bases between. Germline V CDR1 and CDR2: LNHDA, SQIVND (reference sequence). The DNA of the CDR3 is TGTGCCAGTAGTATAGGTGGCTACACCGGGGAGCTGTTTTTT. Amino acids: CASSIGGYTGELFF.

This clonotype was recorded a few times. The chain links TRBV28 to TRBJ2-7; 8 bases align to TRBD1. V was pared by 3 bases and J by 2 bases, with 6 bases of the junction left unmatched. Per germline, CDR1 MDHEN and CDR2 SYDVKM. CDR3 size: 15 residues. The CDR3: CASSLVRTGTYEQYF. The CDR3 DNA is TGTGCCAGCAGTTTGGTGAGGACAGGGACCTACGAGCAGTACTTC.

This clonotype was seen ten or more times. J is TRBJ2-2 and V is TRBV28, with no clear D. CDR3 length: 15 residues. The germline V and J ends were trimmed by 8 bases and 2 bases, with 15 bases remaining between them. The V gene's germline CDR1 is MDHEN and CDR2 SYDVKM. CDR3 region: CASERTDTNTGELFF. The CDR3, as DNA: TGTGCCAGCGAGAGAACCGATACTAACACCGGGGAGCTGTTTTTT.

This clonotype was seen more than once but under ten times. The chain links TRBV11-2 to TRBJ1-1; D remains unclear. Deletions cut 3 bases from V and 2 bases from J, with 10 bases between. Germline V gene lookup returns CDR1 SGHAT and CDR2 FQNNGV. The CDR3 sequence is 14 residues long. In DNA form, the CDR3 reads TGTGCCAGCAGCTTGGCCCTTTTAAACACTGAAGCTTTCTTT. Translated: CASSLALLNTEAFF.

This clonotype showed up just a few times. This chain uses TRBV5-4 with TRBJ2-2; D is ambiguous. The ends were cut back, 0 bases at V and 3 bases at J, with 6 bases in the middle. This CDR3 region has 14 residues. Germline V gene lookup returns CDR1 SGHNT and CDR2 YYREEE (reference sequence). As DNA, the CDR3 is TGTGCCAGCAGCTTGGCACCAGACACCGGGGAGCTGTTTTTT. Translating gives CASSLAPDTGELFF.

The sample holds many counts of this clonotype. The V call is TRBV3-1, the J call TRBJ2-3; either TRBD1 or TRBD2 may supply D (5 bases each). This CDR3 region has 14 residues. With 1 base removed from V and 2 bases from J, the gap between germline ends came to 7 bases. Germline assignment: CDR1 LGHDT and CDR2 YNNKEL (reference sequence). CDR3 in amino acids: CASSQVGTTDTQYF. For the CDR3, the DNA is TGTGCCAGCAGCCAAGTCGGGACCACAGATACGCAGTATTTT.

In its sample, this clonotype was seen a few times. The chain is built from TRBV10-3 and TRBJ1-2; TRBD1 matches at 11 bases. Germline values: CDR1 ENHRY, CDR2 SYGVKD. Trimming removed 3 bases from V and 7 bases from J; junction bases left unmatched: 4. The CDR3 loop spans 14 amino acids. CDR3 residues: CAISERTGGFGYTF. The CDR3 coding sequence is TGTGCCATCAGTGAAAGGACAGGGGGCTTTGGCTACACCTTC.

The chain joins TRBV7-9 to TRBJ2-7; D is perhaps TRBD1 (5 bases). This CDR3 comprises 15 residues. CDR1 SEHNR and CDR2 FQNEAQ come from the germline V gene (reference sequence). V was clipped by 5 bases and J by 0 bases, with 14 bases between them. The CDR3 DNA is TGTGCCAGCAGCCAAAACCAGGGATACTCCTACGAGCAGTACTTC. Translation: CASSQNQGYSYEQYF.

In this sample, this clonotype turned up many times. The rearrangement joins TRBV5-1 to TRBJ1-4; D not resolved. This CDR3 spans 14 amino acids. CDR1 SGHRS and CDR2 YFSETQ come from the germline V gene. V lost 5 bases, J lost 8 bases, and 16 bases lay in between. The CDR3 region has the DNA TGCGCCAGCAGAGGGTCTGGAGGAGGCGAAAAACTGTTTTTT. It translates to CASRGSGGGEKLFF.

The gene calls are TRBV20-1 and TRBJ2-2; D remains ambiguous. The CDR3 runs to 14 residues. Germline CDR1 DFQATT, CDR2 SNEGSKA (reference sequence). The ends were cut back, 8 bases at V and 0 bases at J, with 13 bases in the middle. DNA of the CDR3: TGCAGTCCTACGGGCCTCGCGAACACCGGGGAGCTGTTTTTT. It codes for CSPTGLANTGELFF.